One and the same sample provided the 3 T cell receptor beta chains below, sequenced in a study of blood T cell repertoires in COVID-19. Produced via immunoSEQ multiplex PCR; TCRdb's table is partial and in-frame only. Among 450,000 or so clones listed, around nine tenths were seen once. Sequenced input: peripheral blood. These TCRs come from a man aged 18 to 29 with COVID-19, enrolled during active disease.

In the case of this clone: Germline is not matched at one junction end, which may reflect a read error. The CDR3 is CSVELGAGAEVF. For the CDR3, the DNA is TGCAGCGTTGAACTTGGGGCAGGGGCGGAGGTCTTC. The rearrangement joins TRBV29-1 to TRBJ2-1; the D gene is possibly TRBD1 (6 bases). This CDR3 has 12 amino acids. From germline, CDR1 is SQVTM and CDR2 ANQGSEA.

The chain uses TRBV9 and TRBJ2-1, with 9 positions matching TRBD2. V lost 0 bases to trimming and J lost 4 bases; unmatched junction nucleotides: 5. Germline V CDR1 and CDR2: SGDLS, YYNGEE. This CDR3 contains 16 residues. Here the CDR3 DNA reads TGTGCCAGCAGCGTAGGGGCGGGGGGGCTTTACAATGAGCAGTTCTTC. Protein product: CASSVGAGGLYNEQFF.

The rearrangement joins TRBV9 to TRBJ2-7, with 9 bases matching TRBD1. This CDR3 has 15 residues. J lost 4 bases, V lost 3 bases, and 8 bases had no gene match. CDR1 is SGDLS and CDR2 is YYNGEE in the germline V gene. The CDR3 DNA is TGTGCCAGCAGCGCGGCAATGGACAGGGGATACGAGCAGTACTTC. It yields the protein CASSAAMDRGYEQYF.